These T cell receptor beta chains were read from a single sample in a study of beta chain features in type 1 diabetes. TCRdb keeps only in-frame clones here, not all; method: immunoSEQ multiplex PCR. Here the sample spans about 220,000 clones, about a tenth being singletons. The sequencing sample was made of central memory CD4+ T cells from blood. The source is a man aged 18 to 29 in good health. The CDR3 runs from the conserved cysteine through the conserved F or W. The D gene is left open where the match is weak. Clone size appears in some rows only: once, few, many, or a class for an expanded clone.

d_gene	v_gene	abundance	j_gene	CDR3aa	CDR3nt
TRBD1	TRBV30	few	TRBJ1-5	CAWSGTGQQPQHF	TGTGCCTGGAGTGGGACAGGGCAGCAGCCCCAGCATTTT
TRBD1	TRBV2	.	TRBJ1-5	CASRRQGNQPQHF	TGTGCCAGCAGGAGACAGGGAAATCAGCCCCAGCATTTT
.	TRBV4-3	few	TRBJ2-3	CASSQEGAGITDTQYF	TGCGCCAGCAGCCAAGAAGGGGCAGGGATCACAGATACGCAGTATTTT
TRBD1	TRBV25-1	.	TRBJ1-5	CASSEGQVGYQPQHF	TGTGCCAGCAGTGAAGGACAGGTGGGTTATCAGCCCCAGCATTTT
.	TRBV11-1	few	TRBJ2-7	CASSSPAGELNEQYF	TGTGCCAGCAGCTCTCCTGCAGGGGAACTGAACGAGCAGTACTTC
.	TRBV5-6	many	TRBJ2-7	CASSTGTYTYEQYF	TGTGCCAGCAGCACCGGGACTTATACCTACGAGCAGTACTTC
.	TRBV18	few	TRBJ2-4	CASSPPELAKNIQYF	TGTGCCAGCTCACCACCCGAGCTAGCCAAAAACATTCAGTACTTC
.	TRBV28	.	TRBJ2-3	CASRVRSLDTQYF	TGTGCCAGCCGGGTCAGAAGTTTAGATACGCAGTATTTT
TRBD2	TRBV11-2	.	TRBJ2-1	CASSLESTSVYNEQFF	TGTGCCAGCAGCTTAGAGAGTACTAGCGTATACAATGAGCAGTTCTTC
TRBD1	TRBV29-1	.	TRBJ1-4	CSVESGTGGEKLFF	TGCAGCGTTGAATCCGGGACAGGGGGTGAAAAACTGTTTTTT
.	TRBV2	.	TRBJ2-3	CASKGFRGGDTQYF	TGTGCCAGCAAGGGGTTCCGGGGAGGAGATACGCAGTATTTT
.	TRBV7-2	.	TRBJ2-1	CASIPRVEQFF	TGTGCCAGCATCCCCCGGGTTGAGCAGTTCTTC
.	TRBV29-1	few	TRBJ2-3	CSGPRQPRTPDTQYF	TGCAGCGGTCCGCGGCAGCCCCGGACCCCAGATACGCAGTATTTT
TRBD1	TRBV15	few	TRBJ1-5	CATSKGQGAWPQHF	TGTGCCACCAGCAAAGGACAGGGAGCATGGCCCCAGCATTTT
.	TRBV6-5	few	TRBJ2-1	CASSYGGAINEQFF	TGTGCCAGCAGTTACGGGGGCGCGATCAATGAGCAGTTCTTC
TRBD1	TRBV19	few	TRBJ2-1	CASSNHRGEDEQFF	TGTGCCAGTAGTAACCACAGGGGGGAGGATGAGCAGTTCTTC
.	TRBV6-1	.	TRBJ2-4	CASSGLGSMAKNIQYF	TGTGCCAGCAGTGGACTCGGGAGCATGGCCAAAAACATTCAGTACTTC
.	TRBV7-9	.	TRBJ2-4	CASSLGQEGDIQYF	TGTGCCAGCAGCTTAGGACAAGAGGGAGACATTCAGTACTTC
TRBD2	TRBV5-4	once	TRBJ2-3	CASSEPGLAGAIPTDTQYF	TGTGCCAGCAGCGAACCGGGACTAGCGGGAGCTATCCCCACAGATACGCAGTATTTT
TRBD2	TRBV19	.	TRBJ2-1	CASSIDAGGYEQFF	TGTGCCAGTAGTATAGACGCGGGAGGGTATGAGCAGTTCTTC
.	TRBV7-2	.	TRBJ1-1	CATGRGNTEAFF	TGTGCCACCGGGAGGGGAAACACTGAAGCTTTCTTT
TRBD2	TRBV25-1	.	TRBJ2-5	CASRPGLAGETQYF	TGTGCCAGCAGGCCGGGACTAGCTGGCGAGACCCAGTACTTC
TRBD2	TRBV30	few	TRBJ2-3	CAWSVWLAGSDTQYF	TGTGCCTGGAGTGTTTGGCTAGCGGGATCAGATACGCAGTATTTT
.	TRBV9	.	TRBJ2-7	CASSERERPNYEQYF	TGTGCCAGCAGCGAGAGGGAGCGACCCAACTACGAGCAGTACTTC
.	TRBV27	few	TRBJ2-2	CASSLQDGELFF	TGTGCCAGCAGTTTACAAGACGGGGAGCTGTTTTTT
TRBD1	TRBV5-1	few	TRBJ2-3	CASSWDRGKDTQYF	TGCGCCAGCAGTTGGGACAGGGGGAAAGATACGCAGTATTTT
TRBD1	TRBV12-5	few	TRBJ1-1	CASGLGQGNTEAFF	TGTGCTAGTGGTCTGGGACAGGGGAACACTGAAGCTTTCTTT
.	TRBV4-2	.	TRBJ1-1	CASSQDLHANTEAFF	TGTGCCAGCAGCCAAGATTTACACGCGAACACTGAAGCTTTCTTT
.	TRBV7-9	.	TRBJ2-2	CASSLGEGTGELFF	TGTGCCAGCAGCTTAGGAGAGGGCACCGGGGAGCTGTTTTTT